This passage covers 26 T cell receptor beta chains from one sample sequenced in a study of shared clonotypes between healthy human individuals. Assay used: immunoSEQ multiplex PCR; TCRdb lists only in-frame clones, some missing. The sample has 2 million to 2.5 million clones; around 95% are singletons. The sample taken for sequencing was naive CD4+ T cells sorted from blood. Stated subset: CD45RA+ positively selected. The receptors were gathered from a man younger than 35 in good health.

CDR3 coding DNA: TGTGCCAGCAGCCCACCTAATGAAAAACTGTTTTTT. Translating it yields CASSPPNEKLFF. This rearrangement joins TRBV6-5 to TRBJ1-4; unclear D gene. V lost 6 bases and J lost 3, with 5 bases in between. The CDR3 runs to 12 residues. Per the germline V gene, CDR1 is MNHEY and CDR2 is SVGAGI.

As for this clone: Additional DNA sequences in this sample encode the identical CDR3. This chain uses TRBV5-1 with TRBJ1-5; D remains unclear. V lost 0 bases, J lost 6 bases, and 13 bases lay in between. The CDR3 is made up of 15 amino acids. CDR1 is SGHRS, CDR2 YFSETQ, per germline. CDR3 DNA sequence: TGCGCCAGCAGCTTGGAGGCGGGGAAGGGTCAGCCCCAGCATTTT. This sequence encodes CASSLEAGKGQPQHF.

CDR3 sequence (DNA): TGCGCCAGCAGCTTGCTCGGACAACCGGGAAGGGAGACCCAGTACTTC. Its translation is CASSLLGQPGRETQYF. The chain couples TRBV5-1 to TRBJ2-5; D may correspond to TRBD1 or TRBD2 (5 bases each). CDR1 and CDR2 (germline): SGHRS, YFSETQ. Trimming stripped 1 base from V and 5 bases from J, with 18 bases between. There are 16 residues in the CDR3. Full variable domain (outside the CDR3, taken from reference TRBV5-1 and TRBJ2-5): KAGVTQTPRYLIKTRGQQVTLSCSPISGHRSVSWYQQTPGQGLQFLFEYFSETQRNKGNFPGRFSGRQFSNSRSEMNVSTLELGDSALYLCASSLLGQPGRETQYFGPGTRLLVL.

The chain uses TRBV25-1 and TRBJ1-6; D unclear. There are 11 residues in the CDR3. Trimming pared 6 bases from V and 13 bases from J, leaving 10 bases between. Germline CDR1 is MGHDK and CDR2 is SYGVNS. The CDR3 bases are TGTGCCAGCAGAATCCACGGGCCCCTCCACTTT. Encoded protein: CASRIHGPLHF.

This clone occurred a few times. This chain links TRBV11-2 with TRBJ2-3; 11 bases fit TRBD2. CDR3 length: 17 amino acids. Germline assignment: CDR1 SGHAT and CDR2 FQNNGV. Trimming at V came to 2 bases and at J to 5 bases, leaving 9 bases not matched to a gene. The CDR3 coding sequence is TGTGCCAGCAGCTTAATGATAACTAGCGGGAGTGGAGATACGCAGTATTTT. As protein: CASSLMITSGSGDTQYF. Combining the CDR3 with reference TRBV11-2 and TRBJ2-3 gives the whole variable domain EAGVAQSPRYKIIEKRQSVAFWCNPISGHATLYWYQQILGQGPKLLIQFQNNGVVDDSQLPKDRFSAERLKGVDSTLKIQPAKLEDSAVYLCASSLMITSGSGDTQYFGPGTRLTVL.

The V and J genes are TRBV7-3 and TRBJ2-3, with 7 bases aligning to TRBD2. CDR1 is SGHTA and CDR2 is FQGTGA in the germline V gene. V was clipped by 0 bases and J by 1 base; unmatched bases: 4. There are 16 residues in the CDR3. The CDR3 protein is CASSLTPRGGTDTQYF. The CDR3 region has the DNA TGTGCCAGCAGCTTAACCCCACGGGGGGGCACAGATACGCAGTATTTT.

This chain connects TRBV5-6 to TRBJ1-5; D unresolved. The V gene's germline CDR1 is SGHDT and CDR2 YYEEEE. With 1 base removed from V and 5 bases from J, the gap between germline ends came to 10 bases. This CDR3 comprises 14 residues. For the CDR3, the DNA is TGTGCCAGCAGCTTGAGTGGGAGGTATCAGCCCCAGCATTTT. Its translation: CASSLSGRYQPQHF.

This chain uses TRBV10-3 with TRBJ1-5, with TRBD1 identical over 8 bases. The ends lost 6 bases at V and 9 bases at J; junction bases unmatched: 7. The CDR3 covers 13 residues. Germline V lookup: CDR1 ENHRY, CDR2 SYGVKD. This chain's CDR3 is CAISPTGDPPQHF. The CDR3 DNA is TGTGCCATCAGCCCGACAGGGGATCCGCCCCAGCATTTT.

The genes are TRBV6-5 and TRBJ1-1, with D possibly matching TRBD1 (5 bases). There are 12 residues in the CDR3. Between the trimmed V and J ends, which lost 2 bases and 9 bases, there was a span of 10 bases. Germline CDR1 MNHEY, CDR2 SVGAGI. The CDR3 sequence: CASSYVGGQAFF. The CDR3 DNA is TGTGCCAGCAGTTACGTCGGGGGTCAAGCTTTCTTT.

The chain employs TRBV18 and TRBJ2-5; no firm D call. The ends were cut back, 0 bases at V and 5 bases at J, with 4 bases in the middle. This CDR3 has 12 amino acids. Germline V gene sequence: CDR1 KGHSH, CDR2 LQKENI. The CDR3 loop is CASSPPTETQYF. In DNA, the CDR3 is TGTGCCAGCTCACCACCTACGGAGACCCAGTACTTC.

CDR3 residues: CASSPSQEQYF. Here the CDR3 DNA reads TGTGCCAGCAGCCCCTCGCAGGAGCAGTACTTC. The chain carries TRBV7-2 and TRBJ2-7; D gene uncertain. Germline CDR1 and CDR2: SGHTA and FQGNSA. The ends were cut back, 5 bases at V and 7 bases at J, with 9 bases in the middle. The CDR3 sequence is 11 residues long. Full variable domain (outside the CDR3, taken from reference TRBV7-2 and TRBJ2-7): GAGVSQSPSNKVTEKGKDVELRCDPISGHTALYWYRQSLGQGLEFLIYFQGNSAPDKSGLPSDRFSAERTGGSVSTLTIQRTQQEDSAVYLCASSPSQEQYFGPGTRLTVT.

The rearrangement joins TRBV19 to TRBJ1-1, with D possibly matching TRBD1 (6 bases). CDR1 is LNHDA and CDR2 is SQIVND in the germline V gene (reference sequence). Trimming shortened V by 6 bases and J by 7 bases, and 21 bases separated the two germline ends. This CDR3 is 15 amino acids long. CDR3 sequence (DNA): TGTGCCAGTAGCCCTCCGGGGGGGGCAGCGGGTGAAGCTTTCTTT. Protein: CASSPPGGAAGEAFF. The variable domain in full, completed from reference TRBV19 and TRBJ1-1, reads DGGITQSPKYLFRKEGQNVTLSCEQNLNHDAMYWYRQDPGQGLRLIYYSQIVNDFQKGDIAEGYSVSREKKESFPLTVTSAQKNPTAFYLCASSPPGGAAGEAFFGQGTRLTVV.

Written as DNA, the CDR3 is TGCGCCAGCGGGGGACGGCAAGACGTGGGGACCATATATTTT. It is translated as CASGGRQDVGTIYF. This chain connects TRBV10-2 to TRBJ1-3; possibly TRBD1 for D (5 bases). Germline V gene lookup returns CDR1 WSHSY and CDR2 SAAADI. Trimming shortened V by 8 bases and J by 10 bases, and 21 bases separated the two germline ends. The length of the CDR3 is 14 residues.

CDR3 protein: CASSPTGVSTYNEQFF. The CDR3 nucleotides read TGTGCCAGCAGTCCTACAGGGGTCTCGACCTACAATGAGCAGTTCTTC. The gene calls are TRBV27 and TRBJ2-1, with 7 bases that match TRBD1. V trimming: 5 bases; J trimming: 2 bases; junction bases outside the gene matches: 9. Germline CDR1 reads MNHEY; CDR2 reads SMNVEV (reference sequence). This CDR3 region has 16 residues.

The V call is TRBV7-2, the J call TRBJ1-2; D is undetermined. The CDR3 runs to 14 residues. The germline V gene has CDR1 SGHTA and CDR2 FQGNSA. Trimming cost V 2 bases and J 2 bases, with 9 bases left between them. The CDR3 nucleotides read TGTGCCAGCAGCTTATTGCCAGACAACTATGGCTACACCTTC. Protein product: CASSLLPDNYGYTF.

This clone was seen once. The CDR3 coding sequence is TGTGCCAGCAGCCAAGATCGGAGCGGAACACCATACTCCTACAATGAGCAGTTCTTC. This translates into CASSQDRSGTPYSYNEQFF. The rearrangement joins TRBV14 to TRBJ2-1; TRBD2 might be the D (5 bases). This CDR3 comprises 19 residues. Trimming left V 0 bases short and J 0 bases short, with 18 bases between. Germline loops: CDR1 SGHDN, CDR2 FVKESK.

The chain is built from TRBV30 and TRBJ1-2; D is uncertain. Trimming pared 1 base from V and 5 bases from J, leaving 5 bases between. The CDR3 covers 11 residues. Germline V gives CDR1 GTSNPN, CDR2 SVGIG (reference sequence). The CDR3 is CAWSEWYGYTF. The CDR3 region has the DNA TGTGCCTGGAGTGAATGGTATGGCTACACCTTC.

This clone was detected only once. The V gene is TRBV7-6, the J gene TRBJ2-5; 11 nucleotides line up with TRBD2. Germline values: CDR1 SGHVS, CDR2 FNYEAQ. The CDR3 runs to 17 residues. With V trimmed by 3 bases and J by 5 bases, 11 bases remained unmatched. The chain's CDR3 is CASSFMTSGKGGETQYF. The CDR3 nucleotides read TGTGCCAGCAGCTTCATGACTAGCGGGAAAGGTGGTGAGACCCAGTACTTC.

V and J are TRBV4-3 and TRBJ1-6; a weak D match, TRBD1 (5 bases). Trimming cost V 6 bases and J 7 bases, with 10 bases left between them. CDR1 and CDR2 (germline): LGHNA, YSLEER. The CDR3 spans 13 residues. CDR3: CASRWGGNSPLHF. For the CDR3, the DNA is TGCGCCAGCAGGTGGGGGGGGAATTCACCCCTCCACTTT.

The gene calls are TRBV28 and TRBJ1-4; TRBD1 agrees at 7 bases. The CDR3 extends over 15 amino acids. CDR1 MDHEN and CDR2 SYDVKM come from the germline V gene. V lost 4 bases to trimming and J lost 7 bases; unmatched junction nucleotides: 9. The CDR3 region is CASSSRGQPIEKLFF. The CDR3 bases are TGTGCCAGCAGTTCCCGGGGACAGCCCATTGAAAAACTGTTTTTT.

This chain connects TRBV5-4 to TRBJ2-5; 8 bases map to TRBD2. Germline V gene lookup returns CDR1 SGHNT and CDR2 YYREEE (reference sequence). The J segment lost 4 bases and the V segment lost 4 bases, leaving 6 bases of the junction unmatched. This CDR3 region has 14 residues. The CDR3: CASSNRREGETQYF. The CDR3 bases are TGTGCCAGCAGCAACAGACGGGAGGGAGAGACCCAGTACTTC.

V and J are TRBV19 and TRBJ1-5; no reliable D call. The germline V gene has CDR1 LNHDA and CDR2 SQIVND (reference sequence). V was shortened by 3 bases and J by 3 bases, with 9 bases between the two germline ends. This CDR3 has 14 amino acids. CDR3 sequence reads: CASSIVALNQPQHF. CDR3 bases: TGTGCCAGTAGTATCGTGGCCCTCAATCAGCCCCAGCATTTT.

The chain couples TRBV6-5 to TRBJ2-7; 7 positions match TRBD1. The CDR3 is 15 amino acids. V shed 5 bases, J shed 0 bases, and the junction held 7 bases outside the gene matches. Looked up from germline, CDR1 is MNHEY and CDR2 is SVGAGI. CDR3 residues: CASSPQGPTSYEQYF. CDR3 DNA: TGTGCCAGCAGTCCACAGGGGCCCACCTCCTACGAGCAGTACTTC.

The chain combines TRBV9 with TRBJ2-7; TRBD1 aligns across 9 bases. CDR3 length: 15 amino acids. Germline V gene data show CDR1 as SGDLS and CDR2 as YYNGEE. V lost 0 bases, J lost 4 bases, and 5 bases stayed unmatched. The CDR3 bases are TGTGCCAGCAGCGTAGCCGGGACAGGGTGGTACGAGCAGTACTTC. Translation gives CASSVAGTGWYEQYF. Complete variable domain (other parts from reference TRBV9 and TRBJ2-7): DSGVTQTPKHLITATGQRVTLRCSPRSGDLSVYWYQQSLDQGLQFLIQYYNGEERAKGNILERFSAQQFPDLHSELNLSSLELGDSALYFCASSVAGTGWYEQYFGPGTRLTVT.

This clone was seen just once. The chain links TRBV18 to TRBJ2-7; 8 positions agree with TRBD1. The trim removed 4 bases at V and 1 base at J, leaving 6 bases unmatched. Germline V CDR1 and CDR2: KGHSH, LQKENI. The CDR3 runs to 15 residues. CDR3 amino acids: CASSLETGDSYEQYF. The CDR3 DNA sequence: TGTGCCAGCTCACTCGAGACAGGGGATTCCTACGAGCAGTACTTC.

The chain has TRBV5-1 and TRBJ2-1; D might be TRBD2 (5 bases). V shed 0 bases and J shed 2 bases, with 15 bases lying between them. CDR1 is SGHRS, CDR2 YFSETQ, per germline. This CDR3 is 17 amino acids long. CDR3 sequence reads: CASSLEGRGVAYNEQFF. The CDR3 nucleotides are TGCGCCAGCAGCTTGGAGGGTCGGGGAGTAGCCTACAATGAGCAGTTCTTC.